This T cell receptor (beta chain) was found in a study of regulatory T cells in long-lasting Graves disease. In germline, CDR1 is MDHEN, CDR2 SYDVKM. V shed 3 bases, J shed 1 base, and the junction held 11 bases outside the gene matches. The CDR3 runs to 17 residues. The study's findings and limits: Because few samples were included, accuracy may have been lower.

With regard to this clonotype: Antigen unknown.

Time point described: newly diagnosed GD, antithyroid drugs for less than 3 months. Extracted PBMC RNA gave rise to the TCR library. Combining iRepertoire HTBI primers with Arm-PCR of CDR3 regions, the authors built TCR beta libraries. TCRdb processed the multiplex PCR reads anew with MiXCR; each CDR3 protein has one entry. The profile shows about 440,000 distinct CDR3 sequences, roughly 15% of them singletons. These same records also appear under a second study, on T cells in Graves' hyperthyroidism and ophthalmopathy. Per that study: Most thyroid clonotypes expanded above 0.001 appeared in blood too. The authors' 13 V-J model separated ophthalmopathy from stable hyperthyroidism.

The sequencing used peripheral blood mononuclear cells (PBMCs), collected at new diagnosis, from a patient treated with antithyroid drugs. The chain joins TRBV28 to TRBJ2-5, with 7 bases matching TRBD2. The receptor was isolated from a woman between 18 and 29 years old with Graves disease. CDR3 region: CASSFPGWRELQETQYF. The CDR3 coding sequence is TGTGCCAGCAGTTTTCCGGGATGGCGGGAGCTCCAAGAGACCCAGTACTTC.